This TCR beta chain comes out of a study of ipilimumab plus nivolumab after autologous stem cell transplantation. Using immunoSEQ multiplex PCR, the repertoire was profiled, and TCRdb retains in-frame clones only, with some absent. The table lists about 5,000 clones, about 70% of them singletons. V was pared by 4 bases and J by 6 bases, with 22 bases between. This CDR3 comprises 16 residues. Germline values: CDR1 SGHDT, CDR2 YYEEEE. Patients got ipilimumab 1 mg/kg beginning 14 to 28 days post-transplant. The receptor's source is a male donor with multiple myeloma. The J gene is TRBJ1-2, the V gene TRBV5-6; D unclear. Sequenced material: PBMCs, taken in a trial of ipilimumab plus nivolumab as post-transplant consolidation. The CDR3 bases are TGTGCCAGCAGCCAAGTCGAATCTGAGGGCCCTAATGGCTACACCTTC. This encodes CASSQVESEGPNGYTF.